This TCR beta chain was observed in a study of T-cell memory formation after mild COVID-19. 5'RACE with constant-segment primers yielded barcoded, UMI-tagged TCR alpha and TCR beta cDNA libraries. TCRdb redid the calling of the 5' RACE reads with MiXCR, one entry per CDR3 protein. The table includes fewer than 50,000 distinct CDR3 sequences, around 12% detected once. Study results and caveats: Certain responding clones were present in pre-infection memory, suggesting participation of cross-reactive memory.

In this sample, this clonotype turned up many times. Antigen: not known. The sequenced material came from PBMCs or a T cell subset sorted from them (not recorded which). The clonotype comes from a man aged 18 to 29 who had mild COVID-19 (a few samples of this study predate the infection). Cell type and time point are not known.

This CDR3 is CASGTRETQYF. CDR3 coding DNA: TGTGCCAGTGGGACCCGGGAGACCCAGTACTTC. V usage is TRBV12-3 or TRBV12-4 and J usage is TRBJ2-5; the D call may be TRBD1 or TRBD2 (5 bases each). The CDR3 has 11 residues. V was shortened by 9 bases and J by 5 bases, with 10 bases between the two germline ends.